These 18 T cell receptor beta chains came from one sample sequenced in a study of PD-1 blockade in classical Hodgkin lymphoma. Every patient was affected by relapse after autologous stem cell transplantation, while exposure to brentuximab vedotin was not uniform. Data came from immunoSEQ multiplex PCR; TCRdb stores just in-frame clones and leaves some out. This table has under 70,000 clones, 65% to 75% appearing once. Sequences were derived from peripheral blood mononuclear cells (PBMCs), sampled before the second cycle of nivolumab. These TCRs come from a human donor with classical Hodgkin lymphoma.

The J gene is TRBJ2-5, the V gene TRBV14; D is ambiguous. Germline V gives CDR1 SGHDN, CDR2 FVKESK. The CDR3 is 13 residues long. Trimming pared 2 bases from V and 2 bases from J, leaving 6 bases between. As DNA, the CDR3 is TGTGCCAGCAGCCAACTGGTGCAAGAGACCCAGTACTTC. It yields the protein CASSQLVQETQYF.

The CDR3 nucleotides read TGTGCCAGCAGCGAAACAGGGGGAGGCTACGAGCAGTACTTC. Encoded protein: CASSETGGGYEQYF. This chain links TRBV9 with TRBJ2-7; 8 bases match TRBD1. The V segment lost 3 bases and the J segment 3 bases; nucleotides outside the gene matches: 5. In germline, CDR1 is SGDLS, CDR2 YYNGEE. This CDR3 has 14 amino acids.

The V gene is TRBV19, the J gene TRBJ2-1, with D unclear. This CDR3 region has 12 residues. Germline assignment: CDR1 LNHDA and CDR2 SQIVND (reference sequence). Deletions cut 4 bases from V and 4 bases from J, with 5 bases between. The DNA for the CDR3 is TGTGCCAGTAGTACTCCGTACAATGAGCAGTTCTTC. Translated: CASSTPYNEQFF.

There are a few counts of this clone. CDR3 loop: CASSVGVTSYEQYF. In DNA, the CDR3 is TGTGCCAGCAGCGTCGGGGTCACCTCCTACGAGCAGTACTTC. The chain links TRBV7-8 to TRBJ2-7, with a weak D call TRBD2 (5 bases). This CDR3 comprises 14 residues. Germline values: CDR1 SGHVS, CDR2 FQNEAQ. Trimming removed 5 bases at V and 0 bases at J, with 11 bases between.

This clone is a singleton in its sample. This chain connects TRBV5-1 to TRBJ2-7; 7 nucleotides match TRBD1. This CDR3 has 16 residues. V shed 4 bases, J shed 3 bases, and the junction held 13 bases outside the gene matches. CDR1 is SGHRS, CDR2 YFSETQ, per germline. In nucleotides, the CDR3 is TGCGCCAGCAGCCCCGCCACCGGGACAGTTAACTACGAGCAGTACTTC. Translating gives CASSPATGTVNYEQYF. The variable domain in full, completed from reference TRBV5-1 and TRBJ2-7, reads KAGVTQTPRYLIKTRGQQVTLSCSPISGHRSVSWYQQTPGQGLQFLFEYFSETQRNKGNFPGRFSGRQFSNSRSEMNVSTLELGDSALYLCASSPATGTVNYEQYFGPGTRLTVT.

This rearrangement joins TRBV10-1 to TRBJ1-1, with D uncertain. The CDR3 contains 14 residues. The ends were cut back, 4 bases at V and 4 bases at J, with 13 bases in the middle. Germline lookup yields CDR1 WNHNN and CDR2 SYGVQD (reference sequence). CDR3 nucleotide sequence: TGCGCCAGCAGTGCTGGACGGCAGATCACTGAAGCTTTCTTT. Its translation: CASSAGRQITEAFF.

This rearrangement joins TRBV27 to TRBJ2-7, with D possibly TRBD1 on 6 matching bases. This CDR3 has 16 residues. Trimming took off 4 bases at V and 3 bases at J, with 19 bases between the two ends. Per the germline V gene, CDR1 is MNHEY and CDR2 is SMNVEV (reference sequence). The CDR3 coding sequence is TGTGCCAGCAGTTCCGCAGGGACACCCCAATACTACGAGCAGTACTTC. This codes for CASSSAGTPQYYEQYF.

The chain couples TRBV2 to TRBJ1-1, with D unclear. The ends were cut back, 5 bases at V and 6 bases at J, with 19 bases in the middle. The CDR3 is 15 residues long. Germline CDR1 reads SNHLY; CDR2 reads FYNNEI. The CDR3: CASSPVYPSGSEAFF. The CDR3 DNA reads as TGTGCCAGCAGTCCGGTCTATCCCTCGGGGTCTGAAGCTTTCTTT.

This clone was observed at least ten times. The chain carries TRBV18 and TRBJ1-5, with no clear D. V was pared by 2 bases and J by 7 bases, with 9 bases between. The CDR3 contains 13 residues. CDR1 is KGHSH, CDR2 LQKENI, per germline. The CDR3 here is CASSPGFIQPQHF. Here the CDR3 DNA reads TGTGCCAGCTCACCAGGCTTCATCCAGCCCCAGCATTTT.

This chain uses TRBV28 with TRBJ1-5; TRBD1 aligns across 9 bases. The CDR3 is made up of 14 amino acids. Germline values: CDR1 MDHEN, CDR2 SYDVKM. Trimming cost V 4 bases and J 7 bases; bases outside gene matches: 5. In nucleotides, the CDR3 is TGTGCCAGCAGTTCCGGGACAGGGTTACAGCCCCAGCATTTT. Residues: CASSSGTGLQPQHF.

The CDR3 DNA follows: TGTGCCAGCAGTTACTCGAGAAACAATCAGCCCCAGCATTTT. This encodes CASSYSRNNQPQHF. The rearrangement links TRBV6-5 to TRBJ1-5, with unresolved D. The CDR3 is 14 amino acids. Germline V gene sequence: CDR1 MNHEY, CDR2 SVGAGI. The germline V and J ends were trimmed by 0 bases and 3 bases, with 6 bases remaining between them.

This clone came up once. The V and J genes are TRBV28 and TRBJ2-6; D ambiguous. V shed 6 bases and J shed 3 bases, with 18 bases lying between them. This CDR3 is 17 amino acids long. Germline CDR1 MDHEN, CDR2 SYDVKM. Here the CDR3 reads CASSRGALGFGANVLTF. The CDR3 DNA reads TGTGCCAGCAGCCGCGGCGCTCTGGGGTTTGGGGCCAACGTCCTGACTTTC.

The chain links TRBV5-1 to TRBJ1-1, with 8 nucleotides matching TRBD1. Germline trimming cut 5 bases from V and 4 bases from J; bases unmatched to any gene: 7. Germline CDR1 and CDR2: SGHRS and YFSETQ. The CDR3 extends over 14 amino acids. The CDR3, as DNA: TGCGCCAGCAGACCTTCTCAGGGGGCCACTGAAGCTTTCTTT. This encodes CASRPSQGATEAFF.

This chain connects TRBV11-2 to TRBJ2-1; no firm D call. This CDR3 has 12 residues. Trimming pared 5 bases from V and 8 bases from J, leaving 10 bases between. Germline V lookup: CDR1 SGHAT, CDR2 FQNNGV. This CDR3 reads CASSPSMDEQFF. The CDR3 region has the DNA TGTGCCAGCAGCCCCTCGATGGATGAGCAGTTCTTC.

This rearrangement joins TRBV19 to TRBJ2-2, with 8 bases aligning to TRBD1. J gave up 1 base and V 5 bases, and 3 bases lay outside the gene matches. Germline values: CDR1 LNHDA, CDR2 SQIVND (reference sequence). The CDR3 extends over 15 amino acids. In nucleotides, the CDR3 is TGTGCCAGTAGTGGCACAGGGGGGAACACCGGGGAGCTGTTTTTT. It specifies CASSGTGGNTGELFF.

The chain joins TRBV18 to TRBJ1-3; 7 nucleotides line up with TRBD1. The junction had 7 bases not matched to a gene; V was cut back by 4 bases and J by 4 bases. The germline gives CDR1 KGHSH, CDR2 LQKENI. This CDR3 is built from 15 residues. The CDR3 sequence is CASSLHRGYGNTIYF. CDR3 in DNA: TGTGCCAGCTCACTCCACAGGGGATACGGAAACACCATATATTTT.

V and J are TRBV2 and TRBJ2-3; 9 nucleotides line up with TRBD2. The germline CDR1 and CDR2 sequences are SNHLY and FYNNEI. This CDR3 comprises 15 residues. V gave up 7 bases and J gave up 3 bases; unmatched junction bases: 8. CDR3 amino acids: CASILDSGSTDTQYF. The CDR3 DNA sequence: TGTGCCAGCATCTTAGATAGCGGGAGTACAGATACGCAGTATTTT.

The chain has TRBV30 and TRBJ2-2, with D unresolved. This CDR3 is built from 14 residues. Trimming removed 4 bases at V and 0 bases at J, with 9 bases between. Per the germline V gene, CDR1 is GTSNPN and CDR2 is SVGIG (reference sequence). The CDR3 region is CAWTWGTNTGELFF. The CDR3 DNA reads TGTGCCTGGACATGGGGAACGAACACCGGGGAGCTGTTTTTT.